The 16 T cell receptor beta chains below were found in one sample sequenced in a study of blood T cell repertoires in COVID-19. TCRdb's table, derived via immunoSEQ multiplex PCR, lists solely in-frame clones and lacks some. The data hold around 250,000 clones, with roughly 88% observed a single time. Sequencing was done on a sample of peripheral blood. These TCRs come from a woman aged 70 to 79 with COVID-19, enrolled during active disease.

This chain connects TRBV5-4 to TRBJ1-6; 9 bases fit TRBD1. Germline V gene sequence: CDR1 SGHNT, CDR2 YYREEE (reference sequence). V lost 4 bases, J lost 6 bases, and 2 bases stayed unmatched. This CDR3 comprises 14 residues. CDR3 sequence (DNA): TGTGCCAGCAGCCTGGACAGGGGTAATTCACCCCTCCACTTT. Translating it yields CASSLDRGNSPLHF.

This clone was seen a handful of times. J is TRBJ1-2 and V is TRBV25-1; the D is unclear. Trimming shortened V by 1 base and J by 0 bases, and 9 bases separated the two germline ends. The CDR3 has 15 residues. The germline V gene has CDR1 MGHDK and CDR2 SYGVNS. The CDR3 DNA reads as TGTGCCAGCAGTGAATTTGGAGGAGCTAACTATGGCTACACCTTC. Protein product: CASSEFGGANYGYTF.

The chain links TRBV9 to TRBJ2-3; 8 bases align to TRBD2. Per germline, CDR1 SGDLS and CDR2 YYNGEE. CDR3 length: 18 amino acids. V trimming: 0 bases; J trimming: 2 bases; junction bases outside the gene matches: 11. In nucleotides, the CDR3 is TGTGCCAGCAGCGTAGTTAATGAAGCGGGAGCGTACACAGATACGCAGTATTTT. It yields the protein CASSVVNEAGAYTDTQYF. Full variable domain (missing parts from reference TRBV9 and TRBJ2-3): DSGVTQTPKHLITATGQRVTLRCSPRSGDLSVYWYQQSLDQGLQFLIQYYNGEERAKGNILERFSAQQFPDLHSELNLSSLELGDSALYFCASSVVNEAGAYTDTQYFGPGTRLTVL.

The V gene is TRBV7-8, the J gene TRBJ1-1; 8 positions agree with TRBD1. V lost 1 base to trimming and J lost 0 bases; unmatched junction nucleotides: 1. The germline CDR1 and CDR2 sequences are SGHVS and FQNEAQ. The CDR3 sequence is 15 residues long. CDR3 region: CASSLGQGMNTEAFF. CDR3 sequence (DNA): TGTGCCAGCAGCTTAGGACAGGGGATGAACACTGAAGCTTTCTTT.

The chain combines TRBV12-3 or TRBV12-4 with TRBJ2-1; D perhaps matches TRBD1 (5 bases). Trimming took off 7 bases at V and 4 bases at J, with 11 bases between the two ends. This CDR3 has 13 residues. The CDR3, as DNA: TGTGCCAGCAATTTCGCAGGGTACAATGAGCAGTTCTTC. This sequence encodes CASNFAGYNEQFF.

The chain links TRBV18 to TRBJ1-6; possible D gene TRBD1, 6 bases. CDR3 length: 16 amino acids. CDR1 and CDR2 (germline): KGHSH, LQKENI. Deletions cut 1 base from V and 9 bases from J, with 16 bases between. In nucleotides, the CDR3 is TGTGCCAGCTCACCACGGGAAGGGCAGACAGGTTCACCCCTCCACTTT. This gives the protein CASSPREGQTGSPLHF. Using reference TRBV18 and TRBJ1-6 for the parts outside the CDR3, the full variable domain is NAGVMQNPRHLVRRRGQEARLRCSPMKGHSHVYWYRQLPEEGLKFMVYLQKENIIDESGMPKERFSAEFPKEGPSILRIQQVVRGDSAAYFCASSPREGQTGSPLHFGNGTRLTVT.

This clone was observed once. V gene TRBV19 combines with J gene TRBJ2-3; 7 bases align to TRBD1. There are 17 residues in the CDR3. J was trimmed by 4 bases and V by 3 bases; bases with no gene match: 13. The germline V gene has CDR1 LNHDA and CDR2 SQIVND (reference sequence). The CDR3 here is CASSIYRGSPRADTQYF. The CDR3 DNA reads TGTGCCAGTAGTATCTACAGGGGTTCCCCGAGGGCAGATACGCAGTATTTT.

The chain employs TRBV5-1 and TRBJ2-5, with a weak D call TRBD1 (6 bases). The CDR3 loop spans 14 amino acids. Germline V CDR1 and CDR2: SGHRS, YFSETQ. Trimming removed 4 bases from V and 3 bases from J, with 13 bases in between. CDR3 sequence: CASSPGAGEETQYF. CDR3 in DNA: TGCGCCAGCAGCCCCGGCGCAGGGGAAGAGACCCAGTACTTC.

This clone has just one count. This sample also contains other DNA sequences that code for the same CDR3. V and J are TRBV7-2 and TRBJ1-3; 8 bases are shared with TRBD1. J was trimmed by 2 bases and V by 5 bases; bases with no gene match: 2. The CDR3 loop spans 14 amino acids. The germline gives CDR1 SGHTA, CDR2 FQGNSA. As DNA, the CDR3 is TGTGCCAGCAGCCCGGACAGGGCTGGAAACACCATATATTTT. It translates to CASSPDRAGNTIYF.

This CDR3 is CASSLLSGKRVNEQFF. The CDR3 DNA sequence: TGTGCCAGCAGCCTCCTGAGCGGGAAGCGGGTCAATGAGCAGTTCTTC. The chain employs TRBV5-4 and TRBJ2-1; 7 bases agree with TRBD2. Unmatched junction bases numbered 13, after V lost 4 bases and J lost 6 bases. Germline-derived CDR1 and CDR2 are SGHNT and YYREEE (reference sequence). CDR3 length: 16 amino acids.

This clone was counted once. The J gene is TRBJ1-2, the V gene TRBV2; TRBD1 might be the D (5 bases). Germline CDR1 SNHLY, CDR2 FYNNEI. The V and J ends lost 1 base and 4 bases respectively, with 7 bases between them. The CDR3 is 13 amino acids. The CDR3 spells CASSEDRIYGYTF. CDR3 DNA: TGTGCCAGCAGTGAAGACAGGATCTATGGCTACACCTTC.

The V call is TRBV27, the J call TRBJ2-7, with TRBD1 matching over 8 bases. This CDR3 is built from 16 residues. Germline CDR1 is MNHEY and CDR2 is SMNVEV (reference sequence). V shed 6 bases and J 1 base; nucleotides not matched to a gene: 11. In nucleotides, the CDR3 is TGTGCCAGCAGCCCACAGGATCGGACAGGGTCCTACGAGCAGTACTTC. It specifies CASSPQDRTGSYEQYF.

The V and J genes are TRBV5-4 and TRBJ1-1; D possibly corresponds to TRBD1 (6 bases). The V gene lost 4 bases and the J gene lost 0 bases, with 13 bases spanning the gap. Germline V CDR1 and CDR2: SGHNT, YYREEE (reference sequence). The CDR3 extends over 15 amino acids. The CDR3 reads CASSRQAEMNTEAFF. Here the CDR3 DNA reads TGTGCCAGCAGCCGACAGGCGGAAATGAACACTGAAGCTTTCTTT. Drawing the rest from reference TRBV5-4 and TRBJ1-1, the complete variable domain is ETGVTQSPTHLIKTRGQQVTLRCSSQSGHNTVSWYQQALGQGPQFIFQYYREEENGRGNFPPRFSGLQFPNYSSELNVNALELDDSALYLCASSRQAEMNTEAFFGQGTRLTVV.

This chain links TRBV19 with TRBJ1-5, with no clear D. Per germline, CDR1 LNHDA and CDR2 SQIVND (reference sequence). The length of the CDR3 is 15 residues. The V and J ends lost 1 base and 2 bases respectively, with 9 bases between them. The DNA of the CDR3 is TGTGCCAGTAGTATAGCCGGTTACGGCAATCAGCCCCAGCATTTT. Its protein product is CASSIAGYGNQPQHF. The full variable domain, in which reference TRBV19 and TRBJ1-5 provide the parts outside the CDR3, is DGGITQSPKYLFRKEGQNVTLSCEQNLNHDAMYWYRQDPGQGLRLIYYSQIVNDFQKGDIAEGYSVSREKKESFPLTVTSAQKNPTAFYLCASSIAGYGNQPQHFGDGTRLSIL.

This chain joins TRBV7-2 and TRBJ1-5; tentatively, D is TRBD1 (5 bases). This CDR3 contains 18 residues. V dropped 4 bases and J dropped 0 bases, with 19 bases sitting between them. In germline, CDR1 is SGHTA, CDR2 FQGNSA. CDR3 amino acids: CASSSLPLQGNSNQPQHF. The CDR3 DNA reads as TGTGCCAGCAGCTCCCTGCCCCTGCAGGGCAATAGCAATCAGCCCCAGCATTTT.

The DNA of the CDR3 is TGCGCCCGCCACTCTCGGGGGGGGAACATTCAGTACTTC. It encodes CARHSRGGNIQYF. The gene calls are TRBV10-1 and TRBJ2-4, with 8 bases fitting TRBD2. The CDR3 is 13 amino acids. The V and J ends lost 11 bases and 7 bases, in that order; junction bases with no gene match: 10. From germline, CDR1 is WNHNN and CDR2 SYGVQD (reference sequence).